This T cell receptor (beta chain) stems from a study of human T cells and chemical hapten exposure. Whole-study results and caveats: Because all patients had alopecia, their immune responses might differ from healthy ones.

Time point here: pre-sensitization, week 0. As to treatment: therapeutic diphenylcyclopropenone sensitization with weekly scalp DPC. In every case, blood was obtained before the patch test was applied. Donors were 18 to 70-year-old alopecia patients suitable for DPC. A few counts support this clonotype. Its antigen remains unknown. MiXCR was run by TCRdb on the RACE reads, yielding one entry per CDR3 protein. Counted here are about 380,000 distinct CDR3 sequences, approximately 5% occurring once; the ten biggest clones make up 2.6%. The receptor was derived from a woman aged 50 to 60 with alopecia areata. Some clones in this sample may be carry-over from other donors' samples. The sample consisted of whole blood, taken in connection with sensitization to the hapten diphenylcyclopropenone (DPC).

CDR3 bases: TGCAGTGCTAGCGAGAACAGGGTACCGGGAGAGCAGTACTTC. Encoded protein: CSASENRVPGEQYF. The J gene is TRBJ2-7, the V gene TRBV20-1; D perhaps matches TRBD1 (6 bases). Germline V gene lookup returns CDR1 DFQATT and CDR2 SNEGSKA (reference sequence). Trimming cost V 3 bases and J 7 bases, with 19 bases left between them. The CDR3 sequence is 14 residues long.